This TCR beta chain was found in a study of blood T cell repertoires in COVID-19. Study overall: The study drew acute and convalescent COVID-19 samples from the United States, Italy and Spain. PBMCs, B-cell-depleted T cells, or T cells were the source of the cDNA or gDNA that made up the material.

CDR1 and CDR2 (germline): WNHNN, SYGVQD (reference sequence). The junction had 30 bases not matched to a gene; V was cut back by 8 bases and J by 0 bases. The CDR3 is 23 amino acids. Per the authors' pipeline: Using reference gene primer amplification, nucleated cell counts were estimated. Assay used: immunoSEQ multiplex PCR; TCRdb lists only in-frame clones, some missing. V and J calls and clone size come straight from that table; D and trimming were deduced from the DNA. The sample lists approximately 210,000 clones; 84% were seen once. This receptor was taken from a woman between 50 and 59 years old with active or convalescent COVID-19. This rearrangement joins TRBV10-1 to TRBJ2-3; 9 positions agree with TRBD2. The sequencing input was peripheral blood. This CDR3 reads CASSPGKISLTQLAGLSTDTQYF. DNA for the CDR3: TGCGCCAGCTCCCCTGGAAAGATCTCCCTTACCCAACTAGCGGGCCTTAGCACAGATACGCAGTATTTT.